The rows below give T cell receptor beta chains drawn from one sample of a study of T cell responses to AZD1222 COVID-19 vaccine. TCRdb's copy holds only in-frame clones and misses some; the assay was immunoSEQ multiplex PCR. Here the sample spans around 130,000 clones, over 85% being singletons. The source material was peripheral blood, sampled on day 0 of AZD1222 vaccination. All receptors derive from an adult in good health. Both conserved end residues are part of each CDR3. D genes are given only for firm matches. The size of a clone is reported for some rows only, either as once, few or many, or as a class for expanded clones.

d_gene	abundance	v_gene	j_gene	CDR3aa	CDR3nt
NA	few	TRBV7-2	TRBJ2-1	CASSLAGASYNEQFF	TGTGCCAGCAGCTTAGCGGGAGCTTCCTACAATGAGCAGTTCTTC
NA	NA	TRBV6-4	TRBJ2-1	CASSDNSYNEQFF	TGTGCCAGCAGTGACAACTCCTACAATGAGCAGTTCTTC
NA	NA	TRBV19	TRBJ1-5	CASSIVFIGTQHF	TGTGCCAGTAGTATAGTCTTTATCGGAACCCAGCATTTT
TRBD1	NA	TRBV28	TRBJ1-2	CASSLFAGGARGGYTF	TGTGCCAGCAGTTTATTCGCAGGGGGCGCGAGAGGGGGCTACACCTTC
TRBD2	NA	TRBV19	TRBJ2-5	CASSPRLAGERETQYF	TGTGCCAGTAGTCCCCGACTAGCGGGAGAGAGGGAGACCCAGTACTTC
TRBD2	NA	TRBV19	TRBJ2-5	CASTRTSGSFGETQYF	TGTGCCAGTACCCGGACTAGCGGGAGTTTTGGAGAGACCCAGTACTTC
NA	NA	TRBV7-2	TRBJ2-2	CASSLAGTGELFF	TGTGCCAGCAGCTTAGCAGGGACCGGGGAGCTGTTTTTT
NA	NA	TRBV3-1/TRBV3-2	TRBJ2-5	CASSPGVGKETQYF	TGTGCCAGCAGCCCTGGAGTCGGGAAAGAGACCCAGTACTTC
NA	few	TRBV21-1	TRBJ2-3	CQGPQVSTDTQYF	TGTCAGGGGCCCCAGGTTAGCACAGATACGCAGTATTTT
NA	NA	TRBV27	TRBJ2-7	CASSLAESGYEQYF	TGTGCCAGCAGCCTAGCAGAGTCAGGCTACGAGCAGTACTTC
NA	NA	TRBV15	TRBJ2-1	CATSSERVSLYNEQFF	TGTGCCACCAGCAGTGAGCGGGTGTCCCTCTACAATGAGCAGTTCTTC
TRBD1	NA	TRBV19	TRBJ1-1	CASSIKSGGTEAFF	TGTGCCAGTAGTATCAAGTCAGGGGGCACTGAAGCTTTCTTT
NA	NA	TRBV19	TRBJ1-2	CASSTGQWGDYGYTF	TGTGCCAGTAGCACCGGACAGTGGGGGGACTATGGCTACACCTTC
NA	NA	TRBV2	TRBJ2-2	CASSEVRQGGGELFF	TGTGCCAGCAGTGAAGTGCGGCAGGGCGGCGGGGAGCTGTTTTTT
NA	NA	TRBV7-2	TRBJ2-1	CASSARRLRFEQFF	TGTGCCAGCAGCGCGCGGCGACTACGGTTTGAGCAGTTCTTC
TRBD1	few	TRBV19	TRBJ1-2	CASSILRRTGESYTF	TGTGCCAGTAGTATACTCAGACGAACAGGGGAAAGCTACACCTTC
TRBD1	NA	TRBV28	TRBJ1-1	CASSTHRGANTEAFF	TGTGCCAGCAGTACCCACAGGGGAGCGAACACTGAAGCTTTCTTT
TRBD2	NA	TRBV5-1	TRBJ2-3	CASSTSGTDTQYF	TGCGCCAGCTCGACTAGCGGGACGGATACGCAGTATTTT
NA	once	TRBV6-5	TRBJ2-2	CASSQTVGVGELFF	TGTGCCAGCAGTCAGACAGTTGGGGTCGGGGAGCTGTTTTTT
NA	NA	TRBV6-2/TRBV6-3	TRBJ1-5	CASSQSLQPQHF	TGTGCCAGCAGCCAGAGCCTTCAGCCCCAGCATTTT
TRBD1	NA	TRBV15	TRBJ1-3	CATSRDMGTGGNTIYF	TGTGCCACCAGCAGAGACATGGGGACAGGGGGAAACACCATATATTTT
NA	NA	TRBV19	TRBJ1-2	CASSIDSQGRYYGYTF	TGTGCCAGTAGTATAGATTCGCAGGGGAGATACTATGGCTACACCTTC
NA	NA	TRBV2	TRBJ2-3	CASSELLGFTDTQYF	TGTGCCAGCAGTGAACTACTGGGATTCACAGATACGCAGTATTTT
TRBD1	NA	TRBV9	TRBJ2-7	CASSPGTGSAYEQYF	TGTGCCAGCAGCCCCGGGACAGGGTCCGCTTACGAGCAGTACTTC
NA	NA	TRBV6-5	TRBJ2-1	CASSYSGDEQFF	TGTGCCAGCAGTTACTCGGGAGATGAGCAGTTCTTC
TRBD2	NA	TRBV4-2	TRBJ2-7	CASSPYTSGDAYEQYF	TGTGCCAGCAGCCCCTACACTAGCGGTGACGCCTACGAGCAGTACTTC
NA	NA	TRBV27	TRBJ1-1	CASPRGKNTEAFF	TGTGCCAGCCCCCGGGGGAAGAACACTGAAGCTTTCTTT
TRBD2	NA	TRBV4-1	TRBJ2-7	CASSQGETSGAYEQYF	TGCGCCAGCAGCCAAGGGGAGACTAGCGGGGCCTACGAGCAGTACTTC
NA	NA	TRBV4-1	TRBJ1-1	CASSQDQSQKNTEAFF	TGCGCCAGCAGCCAAGATCAGTCGCAGAAGAACACTGAAGCTTTCTTT
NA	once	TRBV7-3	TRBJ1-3	CASSLLGGSSGNTIYF	TGTGCCAGCAGCCTCCTTGGAGGGTCCTCTGGAAACACCATATATTTT
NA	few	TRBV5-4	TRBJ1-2	CASSLDSHYGYTF	TGTGCCAGCAGCTTAGACAGCCACTATGGCTACACCTTC
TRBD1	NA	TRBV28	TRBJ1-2	CASSYRGGYTF	TGTGCCAGCAGCTACAGGGGTGGCTACACCTTC
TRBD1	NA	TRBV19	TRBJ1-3	CASGPRGRGGNTIYF	TGTGCCAGTGGACCCAGGGGGCGCGGTGGAAACACCATATATTTT
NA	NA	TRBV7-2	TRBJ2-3	CASSSTFLTDTQYF	TGTGCCAGCAGCTCTACTTTTCTCACAGATACGCAGTATTTT
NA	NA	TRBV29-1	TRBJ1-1	CSVTAGANTEAFF	TGCAGCGTTACGGCTGGGGCGAACACTGAAGCTTTCTTT
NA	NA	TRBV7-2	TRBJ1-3	CASSLGDSSGNTIYF	TGTGCCAGCAGCTTGGGCGATAGCTCTGGAAACACCATATATTTT
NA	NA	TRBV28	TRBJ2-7	CASTSFYEQYF	TGTGCCAGCACTTCGTTCTACGAGCAGTACTTC
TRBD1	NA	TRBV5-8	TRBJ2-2	CASSQGGYRGPNTGELFF	TGTGCCAGCAGCCAGGGGGGTTACAGGGGGCCTAACACCGGGGAGCTGTTTTTT
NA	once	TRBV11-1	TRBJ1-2	CASSLTEGSGYTF	TGTGCCAGCAGCTTAACGGAGGGCTCTGGCTACACCTTC
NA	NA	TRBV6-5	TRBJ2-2	CASVLNTGELFF	TGTGCCAGCGTCCTGAACACCGGGGAGCTGTTTTTT
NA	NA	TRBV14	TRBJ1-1	CASSRSVNTEAFF	TGTGCCAGCAGCCGAAGCGTGAACACTGAAGCTTTCTTT
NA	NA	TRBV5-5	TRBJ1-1	CASSLDLNTEAFF	TGTGCCAGCAGCTTAGACTTGAACACTGAAGCTTTCTTT
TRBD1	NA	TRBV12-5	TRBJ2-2	CASGLGGTGVTGELFF	TGTGCTAGTGGTTTAGGGGGGACAGGGGTCACCGGGGAGCTGTTTTTT
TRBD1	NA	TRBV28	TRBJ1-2	CASTLTRTGGYTF	TGTGCCAGCACCCTAACCCGGACAGGTGGCTACACCTTC
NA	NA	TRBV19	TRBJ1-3	CASSLTGGNTIYF	TGTGCCAGTAGTTTAACAGGCGGAAACACCATATATTTT
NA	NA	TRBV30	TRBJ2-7	CAWSTGYEQYF	TGTGCCTGGTCGACAGGCTACGAGCAGTACTTC
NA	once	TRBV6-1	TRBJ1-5	CASSDTLNQPQHF	TGTGCCAGCAGTGATACCTTGAATCAGCCCCAGCATTTT
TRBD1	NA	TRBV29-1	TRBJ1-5	CSVVSGGEHQPQHF	TGCAGCGTCGTTTCAGGGGGCGAGCATCAGCCCCAGCATTTT